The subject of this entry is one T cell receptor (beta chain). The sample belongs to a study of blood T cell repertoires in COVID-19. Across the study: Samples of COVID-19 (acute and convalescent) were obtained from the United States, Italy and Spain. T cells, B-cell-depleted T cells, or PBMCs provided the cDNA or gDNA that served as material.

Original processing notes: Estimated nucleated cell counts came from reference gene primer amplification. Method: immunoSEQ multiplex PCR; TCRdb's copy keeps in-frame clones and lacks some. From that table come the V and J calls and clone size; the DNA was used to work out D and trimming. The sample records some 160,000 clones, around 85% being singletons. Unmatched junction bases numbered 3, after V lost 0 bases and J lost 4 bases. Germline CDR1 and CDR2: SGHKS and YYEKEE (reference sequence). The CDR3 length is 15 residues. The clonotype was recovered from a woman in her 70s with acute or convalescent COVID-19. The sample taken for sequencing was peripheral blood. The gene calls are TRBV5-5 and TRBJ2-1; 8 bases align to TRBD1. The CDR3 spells CASSLVGDRYNEQFF. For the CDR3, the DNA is TGTGCCAGCAGCTTGGTAGGGGACAGGTACAATGAGCAGTTCTTC.